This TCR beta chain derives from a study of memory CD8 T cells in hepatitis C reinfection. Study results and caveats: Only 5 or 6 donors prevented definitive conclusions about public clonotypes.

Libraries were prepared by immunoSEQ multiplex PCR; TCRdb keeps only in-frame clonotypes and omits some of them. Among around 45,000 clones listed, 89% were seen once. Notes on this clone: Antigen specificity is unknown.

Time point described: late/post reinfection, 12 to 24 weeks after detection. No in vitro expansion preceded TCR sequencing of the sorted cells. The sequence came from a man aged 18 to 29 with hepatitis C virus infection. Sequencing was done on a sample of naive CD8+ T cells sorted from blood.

As DNA, the CDR3 is TGTGCCAGCAGCGCGGGCGGGGGTGAGCAGTTCTTC. Its translation is CASSAGGGEQFF. The rearrangement uses TRBV13 and TRBJ2-1; 7 positions agree with TRBD2. This CDR3 is built from 12 residues. Germline V gene sequence: CDR1 PRHDT, CDR2 FYEKMQ (reference sequence). The V and J ends lost 5 bases and 9 bases, in that order; junction bases with no gene match: 4.